The source of this T cell receptor beta chain is a study of T cells in severe cutaneous drug reactions. Study-wide findings and caveats: One public TCRbeta CDR3 appeared in all seven blister samples, averaging approximately 13%. In carbamazepine-induced Stevens-Johnson syndrome or toxic epidermal necrolysis, TRBV12-4 averaged around 30% in blister cells and approximately 4.9% in PBMC.

The iRepertoire multiplex PCR system with TCR subtype-specific primers built both bulk and single-cell libraries. Primers for V, D and J regions amplified bulk TCR beta libraries. From the multiplex PCR reads, TCRdb lists one entry per CDR3 protein and no DNA. The sample yields tens of thousands of distinct CDR3 sequences, of which the top ten take up 6.5% to 8%. About this clonotype: Its antigen is not identified.

Sequenced patients had Stevens-Johnson syndrome or toxic epidermal necrolysis caused by carbamazepine. Blood repertoires came from about five Han Chinese and about six European CBZ-SJS/TEN patients. Germline CDR1 and CDR2: LNHDA and SQIVND (reference sequence). This CDR3 is built from 13 residues. Sequenced input: PBMCs. The chain carries TRBV19 and TRBJ2-1. The sequence came from a human donor with toxic epidermal necrolysis, a severe cutaneous drug reaction. The CDR3 is CASSNRQLNEQFF.